These 8 T cell receptor beta chains originate from one sample sequenced in a study of PD-1 blockade in classical Hodgkin lymphoma. TCRdb's table, derived via immunoSEQ multiplex PCR, lists solely in-frame clones and lacks some. The data show 55,000 to 80,000 clones, 88% seen once. Brentuximab vedotin exposure varied, and every patient relapsed after autologous stem cell transplantation. This specimen was peripheral blood mononuclear cells (PBMCs), taken at baseline. All receptors derive from a human donor with classical Hodgkin lymphoma.

The V call is TRBV19, the J call TRBJ1-4; the D gene is possibly TRBD1 (5 bases). The CDR3 has 17 residues. V lost 3 bases and J 0 bases, leaving 14 bases between the germline ends. CDR1 and CDR2 (germline): LNHDA, SQIVND (reference sequence). CDR3 protein: CASSIPGQPTTNEKLFF. The CDR3 bases are TGTGCCAGTAGTATTCCAGGACAACCCACAACTAATGAAAAACTGTTTTTT.

CDR3 amino acids: CASSRGLGAPQYF. The CDR3 DNA sequence: TGTGCCAGCAGCCGAGGACTGGGGGCGCCCCAGTACTTC. V usage is TRBV7-6 and J usage is TRBJ2-5; D is perhaps TRBD1 (6 bases). The CDR3 length is 13 residues. CDR1 SGHVS and CDR2 FNYEAQ come from the germline V gene. With 5 bases removed from V and 9 bases from J, the gap between germline ends came to 16 bases.

This clone was found once. The chain links TRBV6-5 to TRBJ2-7; 10 positions match TRBD1. The V gene end was trimmed by 6 bases and the J gene end by 1 base; junction bases not matched to a gene: 6. CDR3 size: 15 residues. Germline CDR1 reads MNHEY; CDR2 reads SVGAGI. The CDR3, as DNA: TGTGCCAGCAGCCGAAGGACAGGGGGGTCCTACGAGCAGTACTTC. This encodes CASSRRTGGSYEQYF.

The chain recombines TRBV7-2 with TRBJ1-4; D gene uncertain. The germline V gene has CDR1 SGHTA and CDR2 FQGNSA. The CDR3 totals 14 residues. V was clipped by 3 bases and J by 2 bases, with 7 bases between them. The CDR3 coding sequence is TGTGCCAGCAGCTTTTTACAGACTAATGAAAAACTGTTTTTT. This codes for CASSFLQTNEKLFF. Full variable domain (outside the CDR3, taken from reference TRBV7-2 and TRBJ1-4): GAGVSQSPSNKVTEKGKDVELRCDPISGHTALYWYRQSLGQGLEFLIYFQGNSAPDKSGLPSDRFSAERTGGSVSTLTIQRTQQEDSAVYLCASSFLQTNEKLFFGSGTQLSVL.

The chain has TRBV7-9 and TRBJ2-7; no definite D call. Germline lookup yields CDR1 SEHNR and CDR2 FQNEAQ (reference sequence). With 3 bases removed from V and 5 bases from J, the gap between germline ends came to 14 bases. The CDR3 consists of 14 residues. CDR3: CASSLKYESHEQYF. The CDR3 DNA sequence: TGTGCCAGCAGCTTGAAGTATGAGAGCCACGAGCAGTACTTC.

The chain joins TRBV30 to TRBJ1-1; 8 nucleotides match TRBD1. J was trimmed by 5 bases and V by 3 bases; bases with no gene match: 5. The germline gives CDR1 GTSNPN, CDR2 SVGIG (reference sequence). The CDR3 is made up of 13 amino acids. CDR3 coding DNA: TGTGCCTGGAGAGCACAGGGGGAAACTGAAGCTTTCTTT. It specifies CAWRAQGETEAFF.

The rearrangement uses TRBV5-5 and TRBJ1-1, with D possibly TRBD1 on 5 matching bases. CDR1 and CDR2 (germline): SGHKS, YYEKEE (reference sequence). With 5 bases removed from V and 3 bases from J, the gap between germline ends came to 14 bases. The CDR3 has 14 residues. The CDR3 loop is CASRPDSSYTEAFF. CDR3 sequence (DNA): TGTGCCAGCAGACCTGACAGTAGTTACACTGAAGCTTTCTTT.

Only a few counts were recorded for this clone. This chain links TRBV7-9 with TRBJ1-5; D not certain. Germline CDR1 SEHNR, CDR2 FQNEAQ (reference sequence). This CDR3 contains 18 residues. The V gene lost 2 bases and the J gene lost 2 bases, with 19 bases spanning the gap. CDR3 DNA: TGTGCCAGCAGCTTAATTGGTGGCGGCCTCCTGGGCAATCAGCCCCAGCATTTT. Translating gives CASSLIGGGLLGNQPQHF.